This T cell receptor beta chain comes out of a study of CD8 T cells in Susac syndrome. An input of roughly 0.5 to 1 ug of RNA was subjected to reverse transcription using random hexamers. Using its own MiXCR run on the immunoSEQ multiplex PCR reads, TCRdb lists one record per CDR3 protein. The data hold 100,000 to 150,000 distinct CDR3 sequences, with 95% to 96% observed a single time. Trimming cost V 4 bases and J 7 bases, with 10 bases left between them. The CDR3 totals 11 residues. Germline V gene sequence: CDR1 SQVTM, CDR2 ANQGSEA. Sequencing input: CD4+ T cells from PBMCs. The V and J genes are TRBV29-1 and TRBJ1-1, with D hard to call. The clonotype comes from a human donor with Susac syndrome. CDR3 in DNA: TGCAGCGTTGTTTACACCGGTGAAGCTTTCTTT. It is translated as CSVVYTGEAFF.